Each of the 5 T cell receptor beta chains below was sequenced from the same sample in a study of T cell changes during pregnancy in multiple sclerosis. TCRdb keeps only in-frame clones here, not all; method: immunoSEQ multiplex PCR. The sample holds 54,000 or so clones, around 95% seen once. This specimen was CD4+ T cells from peripheral blood mononuclear cells, taken before pregnancy. These receptors were collected from a female donor with multiple sclerosis, enrolled in a pregnancy study.

Only one count was recorded for this clone. This chain connects TRBV18 to TRBJ1-4; D unclear. Germline CDR1 is KGHSH and CDR2 is LQKENI. With 6 bases removed from V and 5 bases from J, the gap between germline ends came to 10 bases. This CDR3 is built from 13 residues. This CDR3 reads CASSLVRNEKLFF. CDR3 DNA sequence: TGTGCCAGCTCCTTGGTCAGGAATGAAAAACTGTTTTTT.

The V call is TRBV30, the J call TRBJ1-6; weak D call: TRBD1 (5 bases). The germline V and J ends were trimmed by 1 base and 8 bases, with 18 bases remaining between them. CDR3 size: 16 residues. Germline loops: CDR1 GTSNPN, CDR2 SVGIG (reference sequence). This CDR3 reads CAWSEEGTTFYSPLHF. Written as DNA, the CDR3 is TGTGCCTGGAGTGAGGAGGGGACTACTTTCTATTCACCCCTCCACTTT.

V is TRBV28 and J is TRBJ2-7, with TRBD1 identical over 9 bases. V was pared by 8 bases and J by 6 bases, with 11 bases of the junction left unmatched. There are 14 residues in the CDR3. The germline CDR1 and CDR2 sequences are MDHEN and SYDVKM. The CDR3 bases are TGTGCCAGCTGGGCCGGGACAGGGTTGTTCGAGCAGTACTTC. Encoded protein: CASWAGTGLFEQYF.

This chain uses TRBV27 with TRBJ2-2; D remains unclear. Per the germline V gene, CDR1 is MNHEY and CDR2 is SMNVEV (reference sequence). The CDR3 totals 16 residues. Trimming cost V 2 bases and J 1 base, with 11 bases left between them. CDR3 in amino acids: CASSLNPDLNTGELFF. The CDR3 bases are TGTGCCAGCAGTTTAAACCCAGACTTGAACACCGGGGAGCTGTTTTTT.

The genes are TRBV7-8 and TRBJ1-5; D call uncertain. Per germline, CDR1 SGHVS and CDR2 FQNEAQ. CDR3 size: 12 residues. The V end lost 5 bases, the J end lost 3 bases, and 5 bases lay between the germline ends. The CDR3 region has the DNA TGTGCCAGCAGCCTCTTCAATCAGCCCCAGCATTTT. This sequence encodes CASSLFNQPQHF.